The T cell receptor (beta chain) under discussion was sequenced for a study of early T cells in non-severe SARS-CoV-2 infection. Study details: From unsorted whole blood, bulk RNA was sequenced, and the chains remained unpaired.

The TCR library protocol was used to attach unique molecular identifiers. These identifiers were attached to individual cDNA molecules. TCRdb re-called the 5' RACE reads with MiXCR, one entry per CDR3 protein. The sample yields approximately 52,000 distinct CDR3 sequences, approximately 15% seen once. V was pared by 1 base and J by 5 bases, with 8 bases of the junction left unmatched. Looked up from germline, CDR1 is SGHNT and CDR2 is YYREEE (reference sequence). The length of the CDR3 is 17 residues. Study-wide results and caveats: Comparison of clonotypes with VDJdb favored anti-spike CD8 responses while missing private and CD4 specificities.

In this sample, this clonotype turned up many times. Its antigen is undetermined. The sequencing used whole blood, collected at baseline. This sequence joins TRBV5-4 and TRBJ2-5; 13 bases are shared with TRBD2. The receptor was isolated from an adult who was a healthcare worker with PCR-confirmed SARS-CoV-2 infection or an uninfected control (not recorded which). The CDR3 region has the DNA TGTGCCAGCAGCTTGTACACTAGCGGGGGGGCCTTCGAGACCCAGTACTTC. This translates into CASSLYTSGGAFETQYF.